Each of the 24 T cell receptor beta chains below was sequenced from the same sample in a study of Graves' ophthalmopathy and Graves' hyperthyroidism. For repertoire sequencing, the TCR beta CDR3 regions were amplified from RNA transcripts. HTBI primers were employed in first-round RT-PCR, then a second-round multiplex PCR followed. A single record per CDR3 protein comes from TCRdb applying MiXCR to the multiplex PCR reads. This repertoire shows about 170,000 distinct CDR3 sequences, 37% found once; its top ten account for roughly 6%. Sequenced material: peripheral blood. The receptors stem from a woman between 40 and 50 years old with Graves' ophthalmopathy.

The table lists this clonotype with many counts. The chain combines TRBV7-2 with TRBJ1-3; D possibly corresponds to TRBD1 (5 bases). This CDR3 comprises 13 residues. Germline CDR1 and CDR2: SGHTA and FQGNSA. V was cut by 4 bases and J by 4 bases, with 8 bases left in between. CDR3 protein: CASSWDSGNTIYF. The DNA of the CDR3 is TGTGCCAGCAGCTGGGACTCCGGAAACACCATATATTTT.

This clonotype was seen ten or more times. This sequence joins TRBV12-3 or TRBV12-4 and TRBJ1-2; 7 nucleotides line up with TRBD1. The junction had 15 bases not matched to a gene; V was cut back by 4 bases and J by 4 bases. The CDR3 is 17 amino acids. CDR3 DNA: TGTGCCAGCAGTTCCTTAGGGGGACAGAGTTTTGCCTATGGCTACACCTTC. Amino acids: CASSSLGGQSFAYGYTF.

This chain connects TRBV6-4 to TRBJ1-1, with D possibly matching TRBD1 (5 bases). Germline V gives CDR1 MRHNA, CDR2 SNTAGT. V was shortened by 6 bases and J by 6 bases, with 20 bases between the two germline ends. The CDR3 spans 15 residues. CDR3 DNA sequence: TGTGCCAGCAGACCCCCCCTCCAGGGAGGCGCTGAAGCTTTCTTT. Its translation: CASRPPLQGGAEAFF.

The sample holds many counts of this clonotype. A much larger clone sits a single nucleotide away, making a read error possible. This rearrangement joins TRBV6-1 to TRBJ2-7; D gene ambiguous. CDR1 is MNHNS and CDR2 is SASEGT in the germline V gene. The CDR3 runs 15 residues. Written as DNA, the CDR3 is TGTGCCAGCAGTCCATTTCCTGGCCTGTCTGGTGAGCAGCACTTC. It codes for CASSPFPGLSGEQHF.

The chain joins TRBV7-8 to TRBJ2-7, with 9 positions matching TRBD1. The CDR3 is 16 residues long. V shed 0 bases, J shed 4 bases, and the junction held 7 bases outside the gene matches. CDR1 and CDR2 from the germline V gene are SGHVS and FQNEAQ. The CDR3 spells CASSLAGDRVTYEQYF. DNA for the CDR3: TGTGCCAGCAGCTTAGCAGGGGACAGGGTAACATACGAGCAGTACTTC.

This clonotype was seen only once. The rearrangement joins TRBV6-2 or TRBV6-3 to TRBJ1-2; D unresolved. Looked up from germline, CDR1 is MNHEY and CDR2 is SVGEGT. Deletions cut 5 bases from V and 4 bases from J, with 14 bases between. The CDR3 consists of 14 residues. This CDR3 reads CASSRDRPGYGYTF. CDR3 nucleotide sequence: TGTGCCAGCAGTCGGGATCGCCCGGGCTATGGCTACACCTTC.

This clonotype was seen at least ten times. The genes are TRBV28 and TRBJ2-5; D gene ambiguous. Germline values: CDR1 MDHEN, CDR2 SYDVKM. V lost 8 bases, J lost 2 bases, and 9 bases lay in between. The CDR3 runs to 12 residues. The CDR3, as DNA: TGTGCCAGCGGGTCTACTCAAGAGACCCAGTACTTC. Amino acids: CASGSTQETQYF.

This clonotype was seen repeatedly, ten times or more. CDR3 protein: CASSRRRTSDQPQHF. CDR3 DNA sequence: TGTGCCAGCAGCAGACGGCGTACTTCAGATCAGCCCCAGCATTTT. The genes are TRBV12-3 or TRBV12-4 and TRBJ1-5; D is unresolved. The length of the CDR3 is 15 residues. V lost 6 bases and J 5 bases, leaving 17 bases between the germline ends.

The table lists this clonotype with many counts. This chain uses TRBV4-2 with TRBJ2-2; either TRBD1 or TRBD2 may supply D (5 bases each). Germline CDR1 reads LGHNA; CDR2 reads YNFKEQ. Deletions cut 2 bases from V and 5 bases from J, with 12 bases between. The CDR3 runs 15 residues. CDR3 DNA: TGTGCCAGCAGCCAATTAAGGGACGGTACCGGGGAGCTGTTTTTT. This encodes CASSQLRDGTGELFF.

This clonotype was detected a few times. This chain connects TRBV7-2 to TRBJ2-7; 9 bases map to TRBD2. Trimming took 2 bases from V and 7 from J; bases not matched to a gene: 6. CDR1 is SGHTA and CDR2 is FQGNSA in the germline V gene. The CDR3 has 14 amino acids. CDR3 in DNA: TGTGCCAGCAGCTTAAGTAGCGGGAGCTCTGAGCAGTACTTC. Amino acids: CASSLSSGSSEQYF.

The rearrangement joins TRBV6-1 to TRBJ1-5, with no clear D. The ends were cut back, 7 bases at V and 10 bases at J, with 14 bases in the middle. The CDR3 spans 12 residues. CDR1 MNHNS and CDR2 SASEGT come from the germline V gene. Here the CDR3 reads CASKTGNRPQHF. The CDR3 DNA sequence: TGTGCCAGCAAGACGGGGAATCGACCCCAGCATTTT.

This clonotype was seen ten or more times. This sequence joins TRBV2 and TRBJ2-7; D is uncertain. The V end lost 6 bases, the J end lost 0 bases, and 3 bases lay between the germline ends. Germline V gene lookup returns CDR1 SNHLY and CDR2 FYNNEI. The CDR3 is 11 amino acids. Here the CDR3 DNA reads TGTGCCAGCAGCCCCTCCTACGAGCAGTACTTC. This gives the protein CASSPSYEQYF.

The chain combines TRBV6-5 with TRBJ2-5; no firm D call. V was cut by 0 bases and J by 5 bases, with 13 bases left in between. The V gene's germline CDR1 is MNHEY and CDR2 SVGAGI. The CDR3 is 15 residues long. The CDR3, as DNA: TGTGCCAGCAGTTACTCAGTCCTAGTCCAGGAGACCCAGTACTTC. It specifies CASSYSVLVQETQYF.

The chain uses TRBV28 and TRBJ2-7, with 7 nucleotides matching TRBD1. V lost 7 bases, J lost 4 bases, and 13 bases stayed unmatched. There are 15 residues in the CDR3. Germline CDR1 MDHEN, CDR2 SYDVKM. CDR3 residues: CASIRRGSGQYEQYF. The CDR3 DNA reads as TGTGCCAGCATCAGAAGGGGCTCGGGACAGTACGAGCAGTACTTC.

This rearrangement joins TRBV28 to TRBJ2-7; TRBD2 might be the D (7 bases). The CDR3 extends over 14 amino acids. V was trimmed by 7 bases and J by 3 bases, leaving 16 bases between them. CDR1 and CDR2 from the germline V gene are MDHEN and SYDVKM. CDR3 in amino acids: CASKGGLGGYEQYF. As DNA, the CDR3 is TGTGCCAGCAAGGGGGGGCTGGGAGGCTACGAGCAGTACTTC. The entire variable domain, with the rest obtained from reference TRBV28 and TRBJ2-7, is as follows: DVKVTQSSRYLVKRTGEKVFLECVQDMDHENMFWYRQDPGLGLRLIYFSYDVKMKEKGDIPEGYSVSREKKERFSLILESASTNQTSMYLCASKGGLGGYEQYFGPGTRLTVT.

This clonotype was counted ten times or more. Relative to the germline gene, one junction end is altered; a read error may explain this. The gene calls are TRBV5-1 and TRBJ2-7; D might be TRBD2 (6 bases). This CDR3 contains 15 residues. CDR1 is SGHRS, CDR2 YFSETQ, per germline. This chain's CDR3 is CASSLVGTPVYERYF. CDR3 coding DNA: TGCGCCAGCAGCTTGGTTGGGACTCCGGTCTACGAGCGGTACTTC.

Only one count was recorded for this clonotype. The chain is built from TRBV24-1 and TRBJ2-7; TRBD2 matches at 12 bases. CDR3 length: 14 amino acids. Germline V gives CDR1 KGHDR, CDR2 SFDVKD. Trimming took 5 bases from V and 3 from J; bases not matched to a gene: 1. The CDR3 sequence is CATSGTSGNYEQYF. The CDR3 DNA reads as TGTGCCACCAGTGGGACTAGCGGGAACTACGAGCAGTACTTC.

In this sample, this clonotype turned up many times. The chain combines TRBV14 with TRBJ2-5; TRBD2 matches 15 bases. After removal of 4 bases from V and 3 bases from J, the junction contained 6 bases not matched to a gene. CDR1 is SGHDN, CDR2 FVKESK, per germline. The CDR3 loop spans 17 amino acids. The DNA of the CDR3 is TGTGCCAGCAGCCCGCCGGGACTAGCGGGGGGAAAAGAGACCCAGTACTTC. Its protein product is CASSPPGLAGGKETQYF.

This chain links TRBV7-8 with TRBJ2-5; D gene unclear. The germline V gene has CDR1 SGHVS and CDR2 FQNEAQ. The CDR3 spans 14 residues. With 1 base removed from V and 4 bases from J, the gap between germline ends came to 10 bases. The chain's CDR3 is CASSLVAWGETQYF. The DNA for the CDR3 is TGTGCCAGCAGCTTAGTCGCGTGGGGAGAGACCCAGTACTTC.

V is TRBV28 and J is TRBJ2-7, with D perhaps matching TRBD2 (5 bases). Germline assignment: CDR1 MDHEN and CDR2 SYDVKM. Trimming shortened V by 5 bases and J by 6 bases, and 17 bases separated the two germline ends. The CDR3 is 14 residues long. The CDR3 is CASSLPGWEGEQYF. The CDR3 DNA follows: TGTGCCAGCAGTCTACCGGGGTGGGAAGGCGAGCAGTACTTC.

This clonotype was seen only once. J is TRBJ2-2 and V is TRBV10-3, with 8 positions matching TRBD1. Germline assignment: CDR1 ENHRY and CDR2 SYGVKD. J lost 5 bases, V lost 5 bases, and 7 bases had no gene match. CDR3 length: 15 residues. This CDR3 is CAISPDRGDTGELFF. In nucleotides, the CDR3 is TGTGCCATCAGTCCCGACAGGGGAGATACCGGGGAGCTGTTTTTT.

The J gene is TRBJ2-7, the V gene TRBV10-2; 9 nucleotides align to TRBD2. From germline, CDR1 is WSHSY and CDR2 SAAADI. CDR3 length: 14 residues. V gave up 8 bases and J gave up 6 bases; unmatched junction bases: 11. DNA for the CDR3: TGCGCCAGCGGGGCCGGGGCTAGCGGGACCGAGCAGTACTTC. This sequence encodes CASGAGASGTEQYF.

This clonotype was detected many times. The chain employs TRBV3-1 and TRBJ2-6, with D uncertain. The CDR3 has 18 residues. The V end lost 4 bases, the J end lost 0 bases, and 16 bases lay between the germline ends. In germline, CDR1 is LGHDT, CDR2 YNNKEL (reference sequence). The CDR3 DNA is TGTGCCAGCAGCCCGCAAACACCGCGCCTCTCTGGGGCCAACGTCCTGACTTTC. It translates to CASSPQTPRLSGANVLTF.

This sequence joins TRBV7-2 and TRBJ2-5, with D possibly being TRBD1 or TRBD2 (5 bases each). Looked up from germline, CDR1 is SGHTA and CDR2 is FQGNSA. The CDR3 sequence is 16 residues long. V was clipped by 4 bases and J by 5 bases, with 20 bases between them. CDR3 region: CASSSIPGPLVETQYF. The CDR3 DNA reads TGTGCCAGCAGCTCCATCCCGGGACCACTAGTGGAGACCCAGTACTTC.